The TCR beta chain under discussion was sequenced for a study of regulatory T cells in long-lasting Graves disease. This clonotype occurred a few times. Indicated time point: newly diagnosed GD, antithyroid drugs for less than 3 months. The TCR library was made from RNA extracted from PBMCs. Germline values: CDR1 MNHNS, CDR2 SASEGT. V dropped 6 bases and J dropped 0 bases, with 11 bases sitting between them. The CDR3 spans 14 residues. Arm-PCR of CDR3 regions and iRepertoire HTBI primers were used to build TCR beta libraries. TCRdb re-called the multiplex PCR reads through MiXCR, storing one row per CDR3 protein. Here the sample spans 450,000 to 650,000 distinct CDR3 sequences, about 15% being singletons. This sample also appeared in a second study, on T cells in Graves' hyperthyroidism and ophthalmopathy.

The V gene is TRBV6-1, the J gene TRBJ1-1, with unresolved D. Sequencing used peripheral blood mononuclear cells (PBMCs), obtained at new diagnosis, from a patient treated with antithyroid drugs. The sequence was collected from a middle-aged woman with Graves disease. CDR3 protein: CASRPPGMNTEAFF. The DNA of the CDR3 is TGTGCCAGCAGACCCCCTGGAATGAACACTGAAGCTTTCTTT.